These 16 T cell receptor beta chains were all obtained from the same sample, sequenced in a study of cytomegalovirus exposure and HLA in healthy donors. Primers for the PCR totalled 60 Vbeta and 13 Jbeta. Profiled with immunoSEQ multiplex PCR; TCRdb holds only in-frame clones, not every one. The table records fewer than 150,000 clones, 15% to 19% of them present only once. Sequenced material: PBMCs. These receptors all stem from a woman younger than 35 in good health and CMV-seronegative.

The V call is TRBV29-1, the J call TRBJ1-1; 8 nucleotides agree with TRBD1. Germline assignment: CDR1 SQVTM and CDR2 ANQGSEA. Trimming took 7 bases from V and 7 from J; bases not matched to a gene: 5. This CDR3 contains 11 residues. As DNA, the CDR3 is TGCAGCGGCAACAGGGGGGTTGAAGCTTTCTTT. This codes for CSGNRGVEAFF.

This clone appeared a few times. V is TRBV5-1 and J is TRBJ2-5; D unclear. Looked up from germline, CDR1 is SGHRS and CDR2 is YFSETQ. The V end was cut by 4 bases, the J end by 2 bases, with 12 bases between. CDR3 length equals 14 residues. The CDR3 sequence is CASSPLVVQETQYF. The CDR3 DNA sequence: TGCGCCAGCAGCCCCCTAGTGGTACAAGAGACCCAGTACTTC.

Only a few counts were recorded for this clone. The chain recombines TRBV29-1 with TRBJ1-1; weak D call: TRBD1 (5 bases). V was pared by 6 bases and J by 1 base, with 9 bases between. Germline V lookup: CDR1 SQVTM, CDR2 ANQGSEA. The CDR3 runs to 12 residues. Written as DNA, the CDR3 is TGCAGCGTCGGACAACAGAACACTGAAGCTTTCTTT. Translating gives CSVGQQNTEAFF. Complete variable domain (other parts from reference TRBV29-1 and TRBJ1-1): SAVISQKPSRDICQRGTSLTIQCQVDSQVTMMFWYRQQPGQSLTLIATANQGSEATYESGFVIDKFPISRPNLTFSTLTVSNMSPEDSSIYLCSVGQQNTEAFFGQGTRLTVV.

This clone was detected only a few times. The chain is built from TRBV7-9 and TRBJ2-5; no reliable D call. CDR3 length: 14 residues. Germline V lookup: CDR1 SEHNR, CDR2 FQNEAQ (reference sequence). Trimming pared 4 bases from V and 6 bases from J, leaving 15 bases between. CDR3 sequence: CASSWSGVVKTQYF. In DNA, the CDR3 is TGTGCCAGCAGCTGGTCTGGAGTGGTAAAGACCCAGTACTTC.

The chain combines TRBV10-2 with TRBJ2-1; D is unclear. The CDR3 spans 12 residues. The germline V and J ends were trimmed by 5 bases and 3 bases, with 5 bases remaining between them. Germline loops: CDR1 WSHSY, CDR2 SAAADI. Written as DNA, the CDR3 is TGCGCCAGCAGTACTGGCTACAATGAGCAGTTCTTC. Its protein product is CASSTGYNEQFF.

This clone was counted between two and nine times. The chain is built from TRBV28 and TRBJ1-2; D not resolved. The CDR3 totals 13 residues. CDR1 is MDHEN and CDR2 is SYDVKM in the germline V gene. The V end lost 1 base, the J end lost 6 bases, and 9 bases lay between the germline ends. CDR3 DNA sequence: TGTGCCAGCAGTTTATCCGGTAGAGATGGCTACACCTTC. It yields the protein CASSLSGRDGYTF.

This clone was counted only a few times. V usage is TRBV29-1 and J usage is TRBJ2-2, with TRBD2 matching 8 bases. The germline CDR1 and CDR2 sequences are SQVTM and ANQGSEA. The CDR3 has 13 amino acids. The ends lost 7 bases at V and 5 bases at J; junction bases unmatched: 6. The CDR3 nucleotides are TGCAGCGCCCGGACGGGAGGGACCGGGGAGCTGTTTTTT. This translates into CSARTGGTGELFF.

In its sample, this clone was seen a few times. The chain is built from TRBV2 and TRBJ2-3; no reliable D call. V shed 4 bases and J shed 0 bases, with 5 bases lying between them. CDR1 SNHLY and CDR2 FYNNEI come from the germline V gene. CDR3 size: 13 residues. This CDR3 reads CASSGSSTDTQYF. In nucleotides, the CDR3 is TGTGCCAGCAGTGGTTCAAGCACAGATACGCAGTATTTT.

V and J are TRBV6-4 and TRBJ2-3; a weak D match, TRBD2 (5 bases). With 2 bases removed from V and 11 bases from J, the gap between germline ends came to 14 bases. Germline V CDR1 and CDR2: MRHNA, SNTAGT. This CDR3 is built from 13 residues. The CDR3 region has the DNA TGTGCCAGCAGTGACATCCGGGGTAGCCAGCAGTATTTT. It translates to CASSDIRGSQQYF.

DNA for the CDR3: TGTGCCAGCAGCGCCCGGACAGGGCCCTACGAGCAGTACTTC. Its translation: CASSARTGPYEQYF. This sequence joins TRBV7-6 and TRBJ2-7; 8 bases agree with TRBD1. This CDR3 has 14 amino acids. CDR1 and CDR2 from the germline V gene are SGHVS and FNYEAQ. V was pared by 5 bases and J by 2 bases, with 5 bases of the junction left unmatched.

This sequence joins TRBV7-9 and TRBJ2-7; 7 bases match TRBD2. With V trimmed by 5 bases and J by 6 bases, 16 bases remained unmatched. The CDR3 has 16 amino acids. Germline V gene data show CDR1 as SEHNR and CDR2 as FQNEAQ (reference sequence). CDR3 nucleotides: TGTGCCAGCAGCCCCCCCGGGTGGGAGGGTGACGGCGAGCAGTACTTC. Protein: CASSPPGWEGDGEQYF.

A few counts support this clone. The chain joins TRBV30 to TRBJ2-3, with 14 bases fitting TRBD2. The J segment lost 4 bases and the V segment lost 3 bases, leaving 3 bases of the junction unmatched. Germline CDR1 GTSNPN, CDR2 SVGIG (reference sequence). The length of the CDR3 is 15 residues. The DNA for the CDR3 is TGTGCCTGGAGGGGACTAGCGGGAGTGGCAGATACGCAGTATTTT. This encodes CAWRGLAGVADTQYF.

V gene TRBV5-6 combines with J gene TRBJ1-1; TRBD1 aligns across 8 bases. The germline V gene encodes CDR1 SGHDT and CDR2 YYEEEE. The CDR3 covers 15 residues. The J segment lost 0 bases and the V segment lost 4 bases, leaving 5 bases of the junction unmatched. CDR3 sequence: CASSGGTGMNTEAFF. In DNA, the CDR3 is TGTGCCAGCAGCGGTGGGACAGGAATGAACACTGAAGCTTTCTTT.

The chain combines TRBV19 with TRBJ2-3, with D tentatively TRBD1 (6 bases). Between the trimmed V and J ends, which lost 5 bases and 3 bases, there was a span of 18 bases. Germline values: CDR1 LNHDA, CDR2 SQIVND (reference sequence). CDR3 length: 16 amino acids. CDR3 sequence reads: CASSSSGQIITDTQYF. DNA for the CDR3: TGTGCCAGTAGTTCCTCGGGACAAATCATAACAGATACGCAGTATTTT.

The chain links TRBV9 to TRBJ2-6, with a weak D call TRBD2 (8 bases). The CDR3 spans 17 residues. V lost 4 bases to trimming and J lost 4 bases, with 18 bases between them. Per the germline V gene, CDR1 is SGDLS and CDR2 is YYNGEE. The CDR3 spells CASSLGGGGRGANVLTF. CDR3 in DNA: TGTGCCAGCAGCCTAGGGGGCGGGGGGAGAGGGGCCAACGTCCTGACTTTC.

This rearrangement joins TRBV5-1 to TRBJ2-5; TRBD1 might be the D (5 bases). CDR1 SGHRS and CDR2 YFSETQ come from the germline V gene. CDR3 length: 16 amino acids. V was trimmed by 0 bases and J by 2 bases, leaving 14 bases between them. CDR3 loop: CASSLAFGAAQETQYF. DNA of the CDR3: TGCGCCAGCAGCTTGGCATTTGGGGCGGCACAAGAGACCCAGTACTTC.